This record covers a single T cell receptor beta chain. Antigen: not known. Other nucleotide sequences from this sample produce the same CDR3. Sequencing was performed with immunoSEQ multiplex PCR; in TCRdb, only in-frame clones are kept and a portion is missing. Of over 2 million clones in the sample, around 92% are singletons; the top ten hold around 0.38%. This sample is drawn from a study of shared clonotypes between healthy human individuals. Study results and caveats: Non-shared clonotypes had lower generation probabilities than clonotypes shared by all four sorted-subset donors.

Source material: naive CD4+ T cells from PBMCs. Subset indicated: CD45RA+ positively selected. The clonotype comes from a man aged 18 to 29 in good health. Some clones in this sample may be carry-over from other donors' samples.

The CDR3 region is CASSLTGRNTEAFF. CDR3 nucleotides: TGTGCCAGCAGCTTGACAGGCAGGAACACTGAAGCTTTCTTT. This chain links TRBV5-4 with TRBJ1-1; D is perhaps TRBD1 (5 bases). The CDR3 has 14 amino acids. CDR1 SGHNT and CDR2 YYREEE come from the germline V gene (reference sequence). Trimming took off 1 base at V and 1 base at J, with 8 bases between the two ends.